These 25 T cell receptor beta chains were all obtained from the same sample, sequenced in a study of CD8 T cells in ankylosing spondylitis (dated by TCRdb to the late 2010s). Libraries were built with 5' RACE. Sequencer: Illumina HiSeq 2500. TCRdb took the public reads, trimmed them with fastp at Q25, ran MiXCR for clone calling and kept in-frame beta chains. CDR3 protein duplicates are merged, each entry listing the most common genes and DNA. This sample has approximately 350,000 distinct CDR3 sequences in its table, and approximately 22% of those were observed once. The ten largest account for about 12% of the sample. The sample was blood, either unsorted or a sorted T cell fraction (not recorded which). Every receptor here comes from a male donor with ankylosing spondylitis or in good health (not recorded which).

The chain employs TRBV5-6 and TRBJ2-1; 8 bases fit TRBD1. Per the germline V gene, CDR1 is SGHDT and CDR2 is YYEEEE. This CDR3 contains 15 residues. Trimming took 0 bases from V and 5 from J; bases not matched to a gene: 4. CDR3 sequence (DNA): TGTGCCAGCAGCTTGGCAGGGGGCGCCCACAATGAGCAGTTCTTC. As protein: CASSLAGGAHNEQFF.

This clonotype was seen only a few times. The chain is built from TRBV6-6 and TRBJ2-3; D ambiguous. The V gene lost 8 bases and the J gene lost 2 bases, with 11 bases spanning the gap. Germline loops: CDR1 MNHNY, CDR2 SVGAGI (reference sequence). The CDR3 sequence is 13 residues long. For the CDR3, the DNA is TGTGCCAGCGGACCCTACCTCACAGATACGCAGTATTTT. It specifies CASGPYLTDTQYF.

This chain links TRBV10-3 with TRBJ2-5; 13 positions match TRBD2. V lost 0 bases to trimming and J lost 5 bases; unmatched junction nucleotides: 9. Germline V lookup: CDR1 ENHRY, CDR2 SYGVKD. The CDR3 sequence is 18 residues long. The CDR3 sequence is CAISESRTSGRDWETQYF. In DNA, the CDR3 is TGTGCCATCAGTGAGTCGAGAACTAGCGGGAGGGATTGGGAGACCCAGTACTTC.

The J gene is TRBJ2-1, the V gene TRBV2; 9 bases map to TRBD2. The germline gives CDR1 SNHLY, CDR2 FYNNEI. The CDR3 runs to 17 residues. The V gene end was trimmed by 4 bases and the J gene end by 8 bases; junction bases not matched to a gene: 15. As DNA, the CDR3 is TGTGCCAGCAGTGCCGTGGGAGGGGGGACTAGCTCTTATGAGCAGTTCTTC. Its translation: CASSAVGGGTSSYEQFF.

The chain carries TRBV29-1 and TRBJ2-3, with D perhaps assigned TRBD1 or TRBD2 (5 bases each). This CDR3 has 16 residues. V lost 3 bases, J lost 0 bases, and 16 bases lay in between. Germline lookup yields CDR1 SQVTM and CDR2 ANQGSEA. The CDR3: CSVEWGLGPSTDTQYF. Written as DNA, the CDR3 is TGCAGCGTTGAGTGGGGGTTAGGGCCTAGCACAGATACGCAGTATTTT.

CDR3 in DNA: TGTGCCAGCACCCAACAGGACTCCTACGAGCAGTACTTC. Protein: CASTQQDSYEQYF. This chain uses TRBV2 with TRBJ2-7, with D perhaps TRBD1 (5 bases). Germline V lookup: CDR1 SNHLY, CDR2 FYNNEI. V was trimmed by 7 bases and J by 0 bases, leaving 10 bases between them. This CDR3 is 13 amino acids long.

The CDR3 sequence: CSVLHPTEQFF. In nucleotides, the CDR3 is TGCAGCGTTCTCCACCCGACTGAGCAGTTCTTC. The chain combines TRBV29-1 with TRBJ2-1; D is uncertain. V was clipped by 5 bases and J by 9 bases, with 11 bases between them. The germline V gene encodes CDR1 SQVTM and CDR2 ANQGSEA. The CDR3 length is 11 residues.

J is TRBJ2-2 and V is TRBV30; TRBD2 might be the D (6 bases). The germline gives CDR1 GTSNPN, CDR2 SVGIG (reference sequence). V lost 0 bases and J 7 bases, leaving 9 bases between the germline ends. The CDR3 has 13 residues. The CDR3 DNA sequence: TGTGCCTGGAGTGTTGGGGGGAACGGGGAGCTGTTTTTT. Its translation is CAWSVGGNGELFF.

This clonotype was counted only a few times. As DNA, the CDR3 is TGTGCCAGCACAAGGGGCCAAGAGACCCAGTACTTC. It translates to CASTRGQETQYF. The chain has TRBV12-3 or TRBV12-4 and TRBJ2-5; possible D gene TRBD1, 5 bases. This CDR3 is built from 12 residues. Trimming left V 7 bases short and J 1 base short, with 7 bases between.

This clonotype was counted a few times. The CDR3 loop is CASSLLAGADQETQYF. The CDR3 DNA reads TGTGCCAGCAGCCTCTTGGCGGGGGCGGACCAAGAGACCCAGTACTTC. V and J are TRBV12-3 or TRBV12-4 and TRBJ2-5; the D gene is possibly TRBD2 (7 bases). This CDR3 spans 16 amino acids. Trimming shortened V by 6 bases and J by 0 bases, and 17 bases separated the two germline ends.

This clonotype was counted a few times. V is TRBV29-1 and J is TRBJ2-3; D possibly corresponds to TRBD2 (5 bases). With 4 bases removed from V and 3 bases from J, the gap between germline ends came to 14 bases. Germline-derived CDR1 and CDR2 are SQVTM and ANQGSEA. This CDR3 is built from 14 residues. The CDR3 DNA reads TGCAGCGTTGGGGAGACCCTGGAGACAGATACGCAGTATTTT. Encoded protein: CSVGETLETDTQYF.

The rearrangement joins TRBV19 to TRBJ2-7; TRBD2 agrees at 8 bases. Germline-derived CDR1 and CDR2 are LNHDA and SQIVND (reference sequence). This CDR3 spans 13 amino acids. With V trimmed by 5 bases and J by 4 bases, 4 bases remained unmatched. The CDR3 DNA reads as TGTGCCAGTAGTCCGGGAGGGTGGTACGAGCAGTACTTC. Its protein is CASSPGGWYEQYF.

Only a few counts were recorded for this clonotype. This chain uses TRBV10-2 with TRBJ2-5; D remains ambiguous. The germline CDR1 and CDR2 sequences are WSHSY and SAAADI. V gave up 6 bases and J gave up 1 base, with 9 bases separating them. There are 13 residues in the CDR3. CDR3 in amino acids: CASRPSAQETQYF. Here the CDR3 DNA reads TGCGCCAGCAGGCCATCGGCCCAAGAGACCCAGTACTTC.

This chain connects TRBV12-3 or TRBV12-4 to TRBJ2-7, with D uncertain. Trimming left V 5 bases short and J 3 bases short, with 14 bases between. The CDR3 extends over 14 amino acids. CDR3 protein: CASSAPGPHYEQYF. The CDR3 bases are TGTGCCAGCAGTGCCCCCGGACCCCACTACGAGCAGTACTTC.

This clonotype has a handful of counts. The V call is TRBV12-3 or TRBV12-4, the J call TRBJ2-2, with 7 bases identical to TRBD2. This CDR3 has 14 residues. V lost 3 bases, J lost 6 bases, and 4 bases stayed unmatched. CDR3 sequence: CASSFSTSPGELFF. The CDR3 DNA sequence: TGTGCCAGCAGTTTTTCGACTAGCCCCGGGGAGCTGTTTTTT.

The rearrangement uses TRBV7-1 and TRBJ2-7, with 7 bases that match TRBD1. TRBV7-1 is known as an ORF, though its function is uncertain. J gave up 5 bases and V 1 base, and 5 bases lay outside the gene matches. The CDR3 loop spans 14 amino acids. The CDR3 DNA sequence: TGTGCCAGCAGCTCAGTACAGGGGAACCACGAGCAGTACTTC. Encoded protein: CASSSVQGNHEQYF.

This clonotype was seen a handful of times. The chain combines TRBV12-3 or TRBV12-4 with TRBJ2-2, with D unresolved. V gave up 3 bases and J gave up 6 bases, with 8 bases separating them. The CDR3 has 13 amino acids. CDR3 bases: TGTGCCAGCAGTTTGGGGTCTGCCGGGGAGCTGTTTTTT. The encoded protein is CASSLGSAGELFF.

The chain links TRBV9 to TRBJ2-1, with D possibly matching TRBD1 (5 bases). The CDR3 is 16 amino acids. Germline values: CDR1 SGDLS, CDR2 YYNGEE. Trimming pared 0 bases from V and 2 bases from J, leaving 12 bases between. The CDR3 loop is CASSVVSRAPYNEQFF. The CDR3 DNA sequence: TGTGCCAGCAGCGTAGTTTCCAGGGCCCCCTACAATGAGCAGTTCTTC.

The table lists this clonotype with many counts. The V and J genes are TRBV5-1 and TRBJ2-7; tentatively, D is TRBD1 (5 bases). The CDR3 has 14 amino acids. V lost 5 bases and J lost 2, with 14 bases in between. Germline CDR1 and CDR2: SGHRS and YFSETQ. The DNA of the CDR3 is TGCGCCAGCAGACAAGACAGCACGACCTACGAGCAGTACTTC. Its protein is CASRQDSTTYEQYF. The whole variable domain, filled in from reference TRBV5-1 and TRBJ2-7, reads KAGVTQTPRYLIKTRGQQVTLSCSPISGHRSVSWYQQTPGQGLQFLFEYFSETQRNKGNFPGRFSGRQFSNSRSEMNVSTLELGDSALYLCASRQDSTTYEQYFGPGTRLTVT.

For this clonotype: Compared with germline, one end of the junction differs, possibly owing to a read error. The gene calls are TRBV5-6 and TRBJ2-5; D might be TRBD2 (5 bases). Germline CDR1 reads SGHDT; CDR2 reads YYEEEE. CDR3 length equals 15 residues. The CDR3 loop is CTSSLAGNSQETQYF. The CDR3 region has the DNA TGTACCAGCAGCTTGGCCGGGAACTCTCAAGAGACCCAGTACTTC.

This rearrangement joins TRBV5-1 to TRBJ2-2, with D possibly TRBD2 on 5 matching bases. V was cut by 4 bases and J by 0 bases, with 16 bases left in between. This CDR3 spans 17 amino acids. The V gene's germline CDR1 is SGHRS and CDR2 YFSETQ. CDR3 sequence: CASSLPRAEANTGELFF. The CDR3 coding sequence is TGCGCCAGCAGCCTGCCTAGGGCGGAGGCGAACACCGGGGAGCTGTTTTTT.

This clonotype came up a few times. The chain uses TRBV12-3 or TRBV12-4 and TRBJ1-2; unclear D gene. Trimming removed 8 bases at V and 4 bases at J, with 11 bases between. CDR3 size: 12 residues. The CDR3 DNA sequence: TGTGCCAGCGTGTCGGACCTCTATGGCTACACCTTC. Protein sequence: CASVSDLYGYTF.

J is TRBJ1-2 and V is TRBV7-9; D ambiguous. The CDR3 has 14 residues. Germline-derived CDR1 and CDR2 are SEHNR and FQNEAQ (reference sequence). V lost 6 bases and J lost 7, with 18 bases in between. DNA for the CDR3: TGTGCCAGCAGGGACGGGCTAATGAGGGCTGGCTACACCTTC. Its translation: CASRDGLMRAGYTF.

The chain couples TRBV4-1 to TRBJ2-5; D may be TRBD2 (5 bases). Germline lookup yields CDR1 MGHRA and CDR2 YSYEKL. The CDR3 extends over 15 amino acids. Trimming shortened V by 3 bases and J by 1 base, and 12 bases separated the two germline ends. The CDR3 bases are TGCGCCAGCAGCCAGAGTCGGGGTGCCCAAGAGACCCAGTACTTC. It specifies CASSQSRGAQETQYF.

This clonotype was seen a few times. The chain recombines TRBV25-1 with TRBJ1-2; no clear D. Germline V gene lookup returns CDR1 MGHDK and CDR2 SYGVNS. The CDR3 has 11 amino acids. V was pared by 3 bases and J by 6 bases, with 5 bases between. CDR3 sequence (DNA): TGTGCCAGCAGTGACTCGAATGGCTACACCTTC. Protein: CASSDSNGYTF.